This T cell receptor (beta chain) was sequenced in a study of cytomegalovirus exposure and HLA in healthy donors. This clone showed up just once. The antigen is undetermined. Study outcomes and limitations: There were around 160 TCR beta chains listed as cytomegalovirus-associated.

CDR1 LGHNT and CDR2 FRNRAP come from the germline V gene. CDR3 length: 13 amino acids. V was clipped by 7 bases and J by 4 bases; unmatched bases: 7. The PCR ran on 60 Vbeta and 13 Jbeta primers. The table came from immunoSEQ multiplex PCR; TCRdb's copy has only in-frame clones and leaves some out. This sample has about 210,000 clones, with more than 75% found just once. The sequencing input was PBMCs. The chain employs TRBV12-5 and TRBJ2-7, with TRBD2 identical over 7 bases. The clonotype originates from a woman aged 25 to 45 in good health and CMV-seropositive. CDR3 loop: CASAPFGRYEQYF. The CDR3 DNA reads TGTGCTAGTGCCCCGTTCGGGAGGTACGAGCAGTACTTC.